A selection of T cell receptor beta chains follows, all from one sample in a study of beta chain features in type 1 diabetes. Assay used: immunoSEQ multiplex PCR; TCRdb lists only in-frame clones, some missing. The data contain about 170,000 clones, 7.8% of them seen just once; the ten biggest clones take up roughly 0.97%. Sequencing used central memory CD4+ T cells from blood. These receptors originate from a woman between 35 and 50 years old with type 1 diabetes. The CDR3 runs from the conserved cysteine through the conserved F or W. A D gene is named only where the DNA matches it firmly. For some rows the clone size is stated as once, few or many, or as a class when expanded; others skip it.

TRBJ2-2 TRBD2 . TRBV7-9 CASSLAGGLASNTGELFF TGTGCCAGCAGCTTAGCGGGGGGACTAGCTTCGAACACCGGGGAGCTGTTTTTT
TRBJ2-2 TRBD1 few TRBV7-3 CASSPSRDRDTGELFF TGTGCCAGCAGCCCTTCCCGGGACAGGGACACCGGGGAGCTGTTTTTT
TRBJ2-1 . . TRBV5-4 CASSLTPGLLVGEQFF TGTGCCAGCAGCTTAACACCGGGACTTCTTGTCGGTGAGCAGTTCTTC
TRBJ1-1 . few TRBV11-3 CASSLDGTEAFF TGTGCCAGCAGCTTAGACGGCACTGAAGCTTTCTTT
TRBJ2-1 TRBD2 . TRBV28 CASNGGEGYNEQFF TGTGCCAGTAATGGGGGGGAGGGTTACAATGAGCAGTTCTTC
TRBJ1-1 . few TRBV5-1 CATQRDTSNTEAFF TGCGCCACCCAACGGGACACTTCTAACACTGAAGCTTTCTTT
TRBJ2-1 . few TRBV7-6 CASSLLGPSSYNEQFF TGTGCCAGCAGCTTACTGGGGCCGAGCTCCTACAATGAGCAGTTCTTC
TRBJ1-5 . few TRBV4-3 CASSQDSGAFQPQHF TGCGCCAGCAGCCAGGACTCAGGGGCTTTCCAGCCCCAGCATTTT
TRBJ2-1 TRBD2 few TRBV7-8 CASSPPTASGREDEQFF TGTGCCAGCAGCCCCCCGACGGCTAGCGGGAGGGAAGATGAGCAGTTCTTC
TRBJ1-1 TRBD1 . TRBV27 CASSFQGAPNTEAFF TGTGCCAGCAGTTTTCAGGGGGCGCCGAACACTGAAGCTTTCTTT
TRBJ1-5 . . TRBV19 CASSIRSQPQHF TGTGCCAGTAGTATACGGAGTCAGCCCCAGCATTTT
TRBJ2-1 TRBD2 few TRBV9 CASRGPGLAGERNEQFF TGTGCCAGCAGGGGACCGGGACTAGCGGGAGAGAGAAATGAGCAGTTCTTC
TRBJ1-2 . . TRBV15 CATSRGGQQGYGYTF TGTGCCACCAGCAGAGGTGGACAGCAGGGCTATGGCTACACCTTC
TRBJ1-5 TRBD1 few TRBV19 CASSTDRAQPQHF TGTGCCAGTAGTACGGACAGGGCTCAGCCCCAGCATTTT
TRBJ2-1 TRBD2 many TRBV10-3 CASQTPSGGYNEQFF TGTGCCTCGCAAACACCTAGCGGGGGCTACAATGAGCAGTTCTTC
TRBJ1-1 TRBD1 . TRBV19 CASSMDREGTEAFF TGTGCCAGTAGTATGGACAGGGAGGGCACTGAAGCTTTCTTT
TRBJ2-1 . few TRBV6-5 CASSEGGTPEEQFF TGTGCCAGCAGTGAAGGAGGGACCCCCGAAGAGCAGTTCTTC
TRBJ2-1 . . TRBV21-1 CASSKLYVASGWYNEQFF TGTGCCAGCAGCAAGCTGTATGTCGCTAGCGGGTGGTACAATGAGCAGTTCTTC
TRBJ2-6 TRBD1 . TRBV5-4 CASSSLLGQTSGANVLTF TGTGCCAGCAGCTCCCTACTGGGACAGACTTCTGGGGCCAACGTCCTGACTTTC
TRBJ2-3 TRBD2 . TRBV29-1 CSVPPRGANGDTQYF TGCAGCGTCCCCCCGCGGGGGGCTAATGGAGATACGCAGTATTTT
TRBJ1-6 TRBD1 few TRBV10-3 CAISESSGRGQNSPLHF TGTGCCATCAGTGAGTCGAGTGGCAGGGGGCAGAATTCACCCCTCCACTTT
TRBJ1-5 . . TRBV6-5 CASIPTGFRHQPQHF TGTGCCAGCATTCCGACAGGTTTTCGGCATCAGCCCCAGCATTTT
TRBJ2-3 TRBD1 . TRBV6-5 CATRPGQGGTDTQYF TGTGCCACCCGACCGGGACAGGGAGGCACAGATACGCAGTATTTT
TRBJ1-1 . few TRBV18 CASSPNREGTEAFF TGTGCCAGCTCACCAAACAGGGAGGGCACTGAAGCTTTCTTT